Shown below are 27 T cell receptor beta chains from a single sample sequenced in a study of cytomegalovirus exposure and HLA in healthy donors. PCR employed 60 Vbeta and 13 Jbeta primers. Some clones are missing from TCRdb's copy, which holds only in-frame ones; the method was immunoSEQ multiplex PCR. This sample has about 130,000 clones, with under 85% found just once. Source material: PBMCs. These receptors were collected from a woman aged 50 to 65 in good health and CMV-seropositive.

This chain joins TRBV6-6 and TRBJ1-1; D gene unclear. The CDR3 contains 12 residues. Germline V gene sequence: CDR1 MNHNY, CDR2 SVGAGI (reference sequence). Trimming shortened V by 6 bases and J by 4 bases, and 9 bases separated the two germline ends. CDR3 region: CASSPTVTEAFF. Here the CDR3 DNA reads TGTGCCAGCAGCCCAACGGTCACTGAAGCTTTCTTT.

The gene calls are TRBV2 and TRBJ2-5; the match to TRBD2 covers 10 bases. The length of the CDR3 is 14 residues. Looked up from germline, CDR1 is SNHLY and CDR2 is FYNNEI. Unmatched junction bases numbered 7, after V lost 10 bases and J lost 2 bases. CDR3 residues: CATRETSGQETQYF. The CDR3 DNA reads TGTGCCACCAGGGAGACTAGCGGGCAAGAGACCCAGTACTTC.

The chain is built from TRBV6-5 and TRBJ1-1; TRBD1 matches 8 bases. The germline V gene has CDR1 MNHEY and CDR2 SVGAGI. CDR3 size: 15 residues. With V trimmed by 5 bases and J by 5 bases, 10 bases remained unmatched. CDR3 region: CASSTPQGVATEAFF. The CDR3 coding sequence is TGTGCCAGCAGTACCCCACAGGGGGTTGCGACTGAAGCTTTCTTT.

The chain employs TRBV30 and TRBJ1-6; D might be TRBD1 (6 bases). Trimming cost V 3 bases and J 6 bases, with 15 bases left between them. Germline V gives CDR1 GTSNPN, CDR2 SVGIG (reference sequence). CDR3 size: 15 residues. CDR3 sequence: CAWRVPGTPNSPLHF. Written as DNA, the CDR3 is TGTGCCTGGAGAGTTCCCGGGACACCTAATTCACCCCTCCACTTT. The whole variable domain, remainder taken from reference TRBV30 and TRBJ1-6, is SQTIHQWPATLVQPVGSPLSLECTVEGTSNPNLYWYRQAAGRGLQLLFYSVGIGQISSEVPQNLSASRPQDRQFILSSKKLLLSDSGFYLCAWRVPGTPNSPLHFGNGTRLTVT.

This clone has a single count. The rearrangement links TRBV7-9 to TRBJ2-7, with TRBD1 matching over 8 bases. The junction had 9 bases not matched to a gene; V was cut back by 5 bases and J by 6 bases. The CDR3 loop spans 14 amino acids. The germline CDR1 and CDR2 sequences are SEHNR and FQNEAQ (reference sequence). CDR3 protein: CASSASDRVGEQYF. DNA of the CDR3: TGTGCCAGCAGCGCGTCGGACAGGGTTGGCGAGCAGTACTTC.

The chain carries TRBV4-2 and TRBJ2-1; possible D gene TRBD2, 5 bases. This CDR3 contains 15 residues. Germline V gene lookup returns CDR1 LGHNA and CDR2 YNFKEQ. Between the trimmed V and J ends, which lost 0 bases and 5 bases, there was a span of 11 bases. CDR3 loop: CASSQEAEQNNEQFF. CDR3 nucleotide sequence: TGTGCCAGCAGCCAAGAAGCGGAGCAGAACAATGAGCAGTTCTTC.

This clone has only one observation. This rearrangement joins TRBV5-1 to TRBJ1-2; TRBD1 aligns across 10 bases. The CDR3 length is 16 residues. CDR1 is SGHRS and CDR2 is YFSETQ in the germline V gene. Unmatched junction bases numbered 6, after V lost 0 bases and J lost 4 bases. This chain's CDR3 is CASSLAPGQGIYGYTF. The CDR3 coding sequence is TGCGCCAGCAGCTTGGCCCCGGGACAGGGGATCTATGGCTACACCTTC.

This clone was counted a single time. The chain has TRBV6-5 and TRBJ1-6; D is uncertain. The CDR3 runs to 12 residues. Trimming took 6 bases from V and 7 from J, leaving 7 bases between them. Germline assignment: CDR1 MNHEY and CDR2 SVGAGI. As DNA, the CDR3 is TGTGCCAGCAGGGGGAGGAATTCACCCCTCCACTTT. Its protein product is CASRGRNSPLHF.

The chain recombines TRBV10-3 with TRBJ1-1; a weak D match, TRBD1 (6 bases). The CDR3 consists of 16 residues. V gave up 4 bases and J gave up 1 base, with 16 bases separating them. Per germline, CDR1 ENHRY and CDR2 SYGVKD. This CDR3 reads CAISVSLTGKNTEAFF. CDR3 nucleotide sequence: TGTGCCATCAGTGTTTCCCTAACAGGGAAGAACACTGAAGCTTTCTTT.

On this clone itself: This sample includes further DNA sequences coding for the same CDR3. V is TRBV2 and J is TRBJ2-1, with 11 bases fitting TRBD2. With 6 bases clipped from V and 4 bases from J, the junction kept 5 bases outside the gene matches. The germline gives CDR1 SNHLY, CDR2 FYNNEI. This CDR3 region has 15 residues. CDR3 nucleotide sequence: TGTGCCAGCAGGGAGACTAGCGGGGAATACAATGAGCAGTTCTTC. This gives the protein CASRETSGEYNEQFF.

The V call is TRBV28, the J call TRBJ1-6; 7 bases agree with TRBD1. The CDR3 has 14 residues. From germline, CDR1 is MDHEN and CDR2 SYDVKM. V dropped 4 bases and J dropped 9; count of bases not matched to a gene: 6. CDR3: CASSYRGVGSPLHF. The CDR3 region has the DNA TGTGCCAGCAGTTACAGGGGCGTAGGTTCACCCCTCCACTTT.

The rearrangement uses TRBV30 and TRBJ2-3, with D perhaps TRBD2 (6 bases). CDR3 size: 15 residues. Germline values: CDR1 GTSNPN, CDR2 SVGIG (reference sequence). Between the trimmed V and J ends, which lost 3 bases and 4 bases, there was a span of 17 bases. The CDR3 loop is CAWSNPNRRADTQYF. CDR3 nucleotide sequence: TGTGCCTGGAGCAACCCCAACCGGAGGGCAGATACGCAGTATTTT.

This clone was seen just once. The V gene is TRBV30, the J gene TRBJ1-5; D uncertain. Germline V gene lookup returns CDR1 GTSNPN and CDR2 SVGIG (reference sequence). V lost 2 bases to trimming and J lost 2 bases, with 7 bases between them. The CDR3 runs to 13 residues. The CDR3 DNA reads as TGTGCCTGGAGTCCGGAGGGCAATCAGCCCCAGCATTTT. The encoded protein is CAWSPEGNQPQHF.

The J gene is TRBJ2-7, the V gene TRBV4-2; TRBD2 agrees at 9 bases. With 3 bases clipped from V and 4 bases from J, the junction kept 4 bases outside the gene matches. The germline CDR1 and CDR2 sequences are LGHNA and YNFKEQ. The CDR3 is 14 residues long. CDR3 region: CASSQTSGPYEQYF. The DNA for the CDR3 is TGTGCCAGCAGCCAGACTAGCGGCCCTTACGAGCAGTACTTC.

The gene calls are TRBV19 and TRBJ1-2; 10 nucleotides line up with TRBD1. V lost 3 bases, J lost 0 bases, and 4 bases stayed unmatched. This CDR3 is built from 16 residues. Germline V gene lookup returns CDR1 LNHDA and CDR2 SQIVND (reference sequence). The chain's CDR3 is CASSMRGQGTNYGYTF. CDR3 bases: TGTGCCAGTAGTATGCGGGGACAGGGGACTAACTATGGCTACACCTTC. The full variable domain, in which reference TRBV19 and TRBJ1-2 provide the parts outside the CDR3, is DGGITQSPKYLFRKEGQNVTLSCEQNLNHDAMYWYRQDPGQGLRLIYYSQIVNDFQKGDIAEGYSVSREKKESFPLTVTSAQKNPTAFYLCASSMRGQGTNYGYTFGSGTRLTVV.

The chain uses TRBV6-5 and TRBJ1-4, with D perhaps matching TRBD1 (6 bases). The CDR3 has 15 amino acids. Germline V CDR1 and CDR2: MNHEY, SVGAGI. Trimming removed 7 bases from V and 0 bases from J, with 12 bases in between. CDR3 nucleotides: TGTGCCAGCATAGGGGGGGATGCAACTAATGAAAAACTGTTTTTT. This gives the protein CASIGGDATNEKLFF.

There are a few counts of this clone. Germline and junction disagree at one end, which may indicate a read error. The V gene is TRBV5-1, the J gene TRBJ2-2, with 7 bases that match TRBD1. Germline CDR1 and CDR2: SGHRS and YFSETQ. This CDR3 region has 15 residues. The CDR3 loop reads CASRLGTVNTGELFF. Written as DNA, the CDR3 is TGCGCCAGCAGGTTGGGGACAGTTAACACCGGGGAGCTGTTTTTT.

Here the CDR3 reads CASSVGGTETQYF. The CDR3 DNA sequence: TGTGCCAGCAGTGTGGGGGGGACGGAGACCCAGTACTTC. The chain joins TRBV9 to TRBJ2-5; the match to TRBD2 covers 7 bases. V shed 5 bases, J shed 5 bases, and the junction held 6 bases outside the gene matches. CDR3 length: 13 residues. From germline, CDR1 is SGDLS and CDR2 YYNGEE. The whole variable domain, filled in from reference TRBV9 and TRBJ2-5, reads DSGVTQTPKHLITATGQRVTLRCSPRSGDLSVYWYQQSLDQGLQFLIQYYNGEERAKGNILERFSAQQFPDLHSELNLSSLELGDSALYFCASSVGGTETQYFGPGTRLLVL.

The rearrangement uses TRBV6-6 and TRBJ2-1, with TRBD2 matching 8 bases. The V segment lost 7 bases and the J segment 2 bases; nucleotides outside the gene matches: 7. The germline CDR1 and CDR2 sequences are MNHNY and SVGAGI (reference sequence). CDR3 length equals 15 residues. This CDR3 reads CASKSGGPTYNEQFF. DNA for the CDR3: TGTGCCAGCAAGAGCGGGGGCCCAACCTACAATGAGCAGTTCTTC.

The V call is TRBV7-8, the J call TRBJ2-7, with 7 bases identical to TRBD1. The CDR3 length is 15 residues. V dropped 3 bases and J dropped 1; count of bases not matched to a gene: 6. From germline, CDR1 is SGHVS and CDR2 FQNEAQ. DNA for the CDR3: TGTGCCAGCAGCTTCGGACAGGTGACGTCCTACGAGCAGTACTTC. Translation: CASSFGQVTSYEQYF.

In nucleotides, the CDR3 is TGTGCCAGTAGTTCACAAAGGGGGCAGCCCCAGCATTTT. Amino acids: CASSSQRGQPQHF. The V and J genes are TRBV19 and TRBJ1-5; maybe TRBD1 (6 bases). The V end was cut by 5 bases, the J end by 7 bases, with 12 bases between. CDR1 is LNHDA, CDR2 SQIVND, per germline (reference sequence). CDR3 length: 13 amino acids.

This clone has more than one count but fewer than ten. CDR3 DNA sequence: TGTGCTAGTGGTTTGGTTAACTACGAGCAGTACTTC. Encoded protein: CASGLVNYEQYF. The chain recombines TRBV12-5 with TRBJ2-7; D gene unclear. The CDR3 consists of 12 residues. V lost 0 bases and J 3 bases, leaving 3 bases between the germline ends. The germline V gene encodes CDR1 LGHNT and CDR2 FRNRAP.

The genes are TRBV2 and TRBJ2-5, with a tentative D call TRBD2 (6 bases). There are 13 residues in the CDR3. Germline-derived CDR1 and CDR2 are SNHLY and FYNNEI. V lost 4 bases, J lost 4 bases, and 10 bases lay in between. The CDR3 DNA reads as TGTGCCAGCAGTGTGACTAGAGCAGAGACCCAGTACTTC. This codes for CASSVTRAETQYF.

This clone appeared a few times. Germline and junction disagree at one end, which may indicate a read error. This sequence joins TRBV6-1 and TRBJ2-5, with TRBD1 matching 7 bases. Germline V lookup: CDR1 MNHNS, CDR2 SASEGT. The CDR3 extends over 12 amino acids. In nucleotides, the CDR3 is TGTGCCAGCAGTTTTTGGACAGGACCCCAAGACTTC. Its protein product is CASSFWTGPQDF.

Only a few counts were recorded for this clone. The rearrangement uses TRBV19 and TRBJ2-1; 13 bases are a match to TRBD2. V was clipped by 3 bases and J by 9 bases; unmatched bases: 5. Germline CDR1 reads LNHDA; CDR2 reads SQIVND (reference sequence). The CDR3 has 15 residues. Here the CDR3 reads CASSMTSGGQGEQFF. The DNA of the CDR3 is TGTGCCAGTAGTATGACTAGCGGGGGGCAGGGTGAGCAGTTCTTC.

Written as DNA, the CDR3 is TGTGCCAGCAGCTTCCGGGACACGGGTGGCTACACCTTC. Amino acid sequence: CASSFRDTGGYTF. The chain couples TRBV13 to TRBJ1-2; weak D call: TRBD1 (6 bases). This CDR3 comprises 13 residues. V was shortened by 3 bases and J by 7 bases, with 12 bases between the two germline ends. Germline V gene sequence: CDR1 PRHDT, CDR2 FYEKMQ (reference sequence).

This chain uses TRBV6-5 with TRBJ2-3; 8 bases line up with TRBD2. The CDR3 is made up of 16 amino acids. V dropped 1 base and J dropped 3; count of bases not matched to a gene: 6. Germline CDR1 MNHEY, CDR2 SVGAGI. This CDR3 is CASSYFAGGGTDTQYF. In nucleotides, the CDR3 is TGTGCCAGCAGTTACTTTGCGGGGGGCGGGACAGATACGCAGTATTTT.